These 20 T cell receptor beta chains originate from one sample sequenced in a study of spatial heterogeneity in lung cancer. TCRdb called the 5' RACE reads again in MiXCR, with one record for every CDR3 protein. The sample holds roughly 70,000 distinct CDR3 sequences; 7.5% to 10% are singletons and the top ten take approximately 2%. The time point is: blood at routine non-recurrence follow-up after resection. Here the sequenced sample was PBMCs, taken at follow-up. Source of these receptors: a female donor with early-stage non-small cell lung cancer.

This clonotype was counted at least ten times. The J gene is TRBJ1-2, the V gene TRBV5-1; D remains unclear. V was clipped by 0 bases and J by 3 bases, with 6 bases between them. The CDR3 has 13 amino acids. Germline V lookup: CDR1 SGHRS, CDR2 YFSETQ. CDR3 amino acids: CASSLAAYYGYTF. CDR3 bases: TGCGCCAGCAGCTTGGCCGCTTACTATGGCTACACCTTC.

This clonotype occurred many times. J is TRBJ1-1 and V is TRBV5-1, with 9 bases matching TRBD1. In germline, CDR1 is SGHRS, CDR2 YFSETQ. CDR3 length equals 16 residues. V lost 2 bases and J lost 1; bases outside the gene matches: 6. The CDR3 here is CASSFRTGEQNTEAFF. The CDR3 nucleotides are TGCGCCAGCAGCTTCCGGACAGGGGAACAGAACACTGAAGCTTTCTTT. Variable domain in full (rest from reference TRBV5-1 and TRBJ1-1): KAGVTQTPRYLIKTRGQQVTLSCSPISGHRSVSWYQQTPGQGLQFLFEYFSETQRNKGNFPGRFSGRQFSNSRSEMNVSTLELGDSALYLCASSFRTGEQNTEAFFGQGTRLTVV.

A few counts support this clonotype. The J gene is TRBJ1-5, the V gene TRBV6-1; D unresolved. Trimming left V 6 bases short and J 3 bases short, with 3 bases between. Germline CDR1 reads MNHNS; CDR2 reads SASEGT. CDR3 length: 11 amino acids. The CDR3 DNA is TGTGCCAGCAGCTCCAATCAGCCCCAGCATTTT. This encodes CASSSNQPQHF.

In its sample, this clonotype was seen many times. CDR3 DNA: TGTGCCAGCAGCCGTAGCTCCTACGACTACGAGCAGTACTTC. This sequence encodes CASSRSSYDYEQYF. The V gene is TRBV6-5, the J gene TRBJ2-7, with D uncertain. Germline V gives CDR1 MNHEY, CDR2 SVGAGI. With 6 bases removed from V and 3 bases from J, the gap between germline ends came to 15 bases. The CDR3 is 14 residues long.

About this clonotype itself: A much larger clone sits a single nucleotide away, making a read error possible. The chain has TRBV3-1 and TRBJ1-5; TRBD1 is a possible D gene (5 bases). The germline CDR1 and CDR2 sequences are LGHDT and YNNKEL (reference sequence). This CDR3 comprises 13 residues. The V gene lost 1 base and the J gene lost 8 bases, with 9 bases spanning the gap. In DNA form, the CDR3 reads TGTGCCAGCAGCCAAGTTCGGGGGAAGCCCCAGCATTTT. As protein: CASSQVRGKPQHF.

In its sample, this clonotype was seen many times. The chain uses TRBV27 and TRBJ2-7, with D unclear. Trimming stripped 2 bases from V and 0 bases from J, with 11 bases between. CDR3 length equals 15 residues. The V gene's germline CDR1 is MNHEY and CDR2 SMNVEV (reference sequence). The chain's CDR3 is CASSLKGPGSYEQYF. The CDR3, as DNA: TGTGCCAGCAGTTTAAAGGGCCCCGGCTCCTACGAGCAGTACTTC.

This clonotype was seen repeatedly, ten times or more. The CDR3 DNA follows: TGTGCCAGCAGCAATACAGGGGTGACTGAAGCTTTCTTT. Protein: CASSNTGVTEAFF. The chain uses TRBV7-9 and TRBJ1-1; the match to TRBD1 covers 7 bases. After removal of 5 bases from V and 5 bases from J, the junction contained 5 bases not matched to a gene. Germline CDR1 and CDR2: SEHNR and FQNEAQ (reference sequence). This CDR3 has 13 residues.

This clonotype showed up many times. The chain combines TRBV7-8 with TRBJ2-7; possible D gene TRBD1, 6 bases. V lost 3 bases and J 4 bases, leaving 19 bases between the germline ends. Germline V CDR1 and CDR2: SGHVS, FQNEAQ. This CDR3 spans 16 amino acids. Here the CDR3 DNA reads TGTGCCAGCAGCTTTAATTTCGGCAGGGGTGGGTACGAGCAGTACTTC. Its protein product is CASSFNFGRGGYEQYF. Filled out from reference TRBV7-8 and TRBJ2-7, the complete variable domain reads GAGVSQSPRYKVAKRGQDVALRCDPISGHVSLFWYQQALGQGPEFLTYFQNEAQLDKSGLPSDRFFAERPEGSVSTLKIQRTQQEDSAVYLCASSFNFGRGGYEQYFGPGTRLTVT.

This clonotype has more than one count but fewer than ten. V and J are TRBV9 and TRBJ1-6; no clear D. Deletions cut 3 bases from V and 8 bases from J, with 12 bases between. Germline assignment: CDR1 SGDLS and CDR2 YYNGEE. This CDR3 is 14 amino acids long. The CDR3 nucleotides read TGTGCCAGCAGCGCCGGACGGGCCGATTCACCCCTCCACTTT. Amino acids: CASSAGRADSPLHF.

This clonotype came up many times. V usage is TRBV5-1 and J usage is TRBJ2-7; tentative D call: TRBD2 (5 bases). The CDR3 has 14 residues. Trimming removed 4 bases from V and 6 bases from J, with 17 bases in between. Germline assignment: CDR1 SGHRS and CDR2 YFSETQ. As DNA, the CDR3 is TGCGCCAGCAGCGTCACTAGGATTCCCACCGAGCAGTACTTC. Amino acids: CASSVTRIPTEQYF.

This clonotype was seen many times. The rearrangement links TRBV7-9 to TRBJ2-1; D is ambiguous. CDR3 length: 16 residues. Germline CDR1 SEHNR, CDR2 FQNEAQ (reference sequence). V gave up 4 bases and J gave up 7 bases, with 20 bases separating them. This CDR3 is CASSSKRNSLSNEQFF. CDR3 DNA: TGTGCCAGCAGCTCAAAAAGAAATTCGCTTTCAAATGAGCAGTTCTTC.

This clonotype was observed at least ten times. The CDR3 here is CASSPGGDTIYF. CDR3 DNA: TGTGCCAGCAGCCCGGGGGGGGACACCATATATTTT. V usage is TRBV7-6 and J usage is TRBJ1-3; D is perhaps TRBD1 (5 bases). The CDR3 covers 12 residues. The germline V gene encodes CDR1 SGHVS and CDR2 FNYEAQ. V was clipped by 5 bases and J by 8 bases, with 10 bases between them.

With regard to this clonotype: Possible read error: a much larger clone is one base away. The chain carries TRBV7-6 and TRBJ2-1; 9 bases line up with TRBD2. Germline values: CDR1 SGHVS, CDR2 FNYEAQ. The CDR3 totals 13 residues. The V and J ends lost 5 bases and 8 bases, in that order; junction bases with no gene match: 4. CDR3 in amino acids: CASSDKREDEQFF. The CDR3 DNA reads as TGTGCCAGCAGCGACAAGCGGGAGGATGAGCAGTTCTTC.

This clonotype was seen at least ten times. This chain links TRBV29-1 with TRBJ2-3; the match to TRBD2 covers 7 bases. There are 15 residues in the CDR3. Trimming took 2 bases from V and 2 from J; bases not matched to a gene: 7. Germline assignment: CDR1 SQVTM and CDR2 ANQGSEA. CDR3: CSVEKLAASTDTQYF. The CDR3 coding sequence is TGCAGCGTTGAAAAGCTAGCGGCGTCCACAGATACGCAGTATTTT.

This clonotype was seen ten or more times. V usage is TRBV6-6 and J usage is TRBJ1-5, with D unresolved. The CDR3 runs 11 residues. The ends were cut back, 4 bases at V and 9 bases at J, with 7 bases in the middle. Germline V gives CDR1 MNHNY, CDR2 SVGAGI (reference sequence). CDR3 region: CASSFGGPQHF. CDR3 in DNA: TGTGCCAGCAGTTTTGGCGGGCCCCAGCATTTT.

This clonotype was seen repeatedly, ten times or more. V and J are TRBV3-1 and TRBJ1-6; D remains unclear. Germline CDR1 LGHDT, CDR2 YNNKEL (reference sequence). The CDR3 has 14 residues. Trimming took 2 bases from V and 0 from J, leaving 2 bases between them. CDR3 coding DNA: TGTGCCAGCAGCCAAAGCTCCTATAATTCACCCCTCCACTTT. Its translation: CASSQSSYNSPLHF.

Many counts were recorded for this clonotype. This chain links TRBV11-1 with TRBJ2-5; 9 nucleotides match TRBD2. The CDR3 is made up of 17 amino acids. Germline V gene sequence: CDR1 SGHAT, CDR2 FQDESV (reference sequence). Germline trimming cut 1 base from V and 4 bases from J; bases unmatched to any gene: 10. The CDR3 here is CASSLGPLSGSGETQYF. For the CDR3, the DNA is TGTGCCAGCAGCTTAGGCCCTCTTAGCGGGAGCGGAGAGACCCAGTACTTC.

This clonotype turned up a few times. V gene TRBV6-1 combines with J gene TRBJ1-2; D is uncertain. Trimming removed 2 bases from V and 4 bases from J, with 8 bases in between. There are 13 residues in the CDR3. Germline CDR1 is MNHNS and CDR2 is SASEGT. The DNA of the CDR3 is TGTGCCAGCAGTGAACCGTCTTTCTATGGCTACACCTTC. This codes for CASSEPSFYGYTF.

This clonotype was detected many times. The chain recombines TRBV19 with TRBJ1-2; D might be TRBD1 (6 bases). This CDR3 has 15 amino acids. The V gene lost 5 bases and the J gene lost 5 bases, with 18 bases spanning the gap. Germline lookup yields CDR1 LNHDA and CDR2 SQIVND (reference sequence). The CDR3 bases are TGTGCCAGTAGTTCTACCCGGACAGAACGGTATGGCTACACCTTC. Translating it yields CASSSTRTERYGYTF.

Ten or more counts support this clonotype. The chain recombines TRBV29-1 with TRBJ2-2, with D tentatively TRBD2 (5 bases). This CDR3 spans 12 amino acids. V dropped 3 bases and J dropped 7 bases, with 9 bases sitting between them. CDR1 is SQVTM and CDR2 is ANQGSEA in the germline V gene. The CDR3 reads CSVEDFLGELFF. CDR3 DNA sequence: TGCAGCGTTGAGGACTTTCTCGGGGAGCTGTTTTTT.